A selection of T cell receptor beta chains follows, all from one sample in a study of Ad26.COV2.S vaccination and SARS-CoV-2 variants. Sequenced by immunoSEQ multiplex PCR; TCRdb stores in-frame clones only, minus some. The table lists 500,000 or so clones, roughly 89% of them singletons. The source material was peripheral blood, sampled in a trial of Ad26.COV2.S vaccine versus placebo. The receptors here all came from a person aged 18-60 years who received the Ad26.COV2.S COVID-19 vaccine or a placebo. CDR3s include the opening cysteine and the closing phenylalanine or tryptophan. Fields, in order: D gene, clone size, V gene, J gene, CDR3 protein, CDR3 DNA. The D gene is left open where the match is weak. For some rows the clone size is stated as once, few or many, or as a class when expanded; others skip it.

>.|.|TRBV6-2/TRBV6-3|TRBJ2-7
CASSYSLQQYF
TGTGCCAGCAGTTACTCGCTCCAGCAGTACTTC
>.|.|TRBV10-2|TRBJ1-4
CAARGARESANEKLFF
TGCGCGGCTCGGGGGGCGCGGGAGTCAGCTAATGAAAAACTGTTTTTT
>.|.|TRBV9|TRBJ1-5
CASSVEGNNQPQHF
TGTGCCAGCAGCGTAGAGGGGAACAATCAGCCCCAGCATTTT
>.|.|TRBV13|TRBJ2-6
CASSLGRDRSGANVLTF
TGTGCCAGCAGCTTAGGGAGGGACCGCTCTGGGGCCAACGTCCTGACTTTC
>.|.|TRBV7-2|TRBJ2-3
CASSLYGSGTDTQYF
TGTGCCAGCAGCCTTTACGGGTCTGGCACAGATACGCAGTATTTT
>TRBD1|.|TRBV18|TRBJ1-2
CASSRGTEANYGYTF
TGTGCCAGCTCAAGAGGGACAGAAGCTAACTATGGCTACACCTTC
>.|.|TRBV9|TRBJ2-1
CASSVAGSNNEQFF
TGTGCCAGCAGCGTAGCGGGTAGTAATAATGAGCAGTTCTTC
>.|.|TRBV4-2|TRBJ1-4
CASSQDYVTNEKLFF
TGTGCCAGCAGCCAAGACTACGTAACTAATGAAAAACTGTTTTTT
>.|once|TRBV5-6|TRBJ2-4
CASSLGGNIQYF
TGTGCCAGCAGCTTGGGGGGAAACATTCAGTACTTC
>TRBD1|few|TRBV6-5|TRBJ1-1
CASRSHRGLNTEAFF
TGTGCCAGCAGGTCTCACAGGGGATTGAACACTGAAGCTTTCTTT
>.|once|TRBV6-5|TRBJ1-5
CASSYTGDQPQHF
TGTGCCAGCAGTTACACGGGAGATCAGCCCCAGCATTTT
>.|once|TRBV3-1/TRBV3-2|TRBJ2-3
CASSRQANTQYF
TGTGCCAGCAGCCGGCAGGCCAATACGCAGTATTTT
>.|few|TRBV27|TRBJ2-2
CASSLLTGELFF
TGTGCCAGCAGTTTACTCACCGGGGAGCTGTTTTTT
>TRBD1|.|TRBV18|TRBJ1-1
CASSPLPTGQGANTEAFF
TGTGCCAGCTCACCATTACCCACGGGACAGGGAGCGAACACTGAAGCTTTCTTT
>TRBD1|.|TRBV6-6|TRBJ1-1
CASSIGQGATEAFF
TGTGCCAGCAGTATCGGACAGGGGGCGACTGAAGCTTTCTTT
>.|.|TRBV3-1/TRBV3-2|TRBJ2-2
CASSQVGGPNTGELFF
TGTGCCAGCAGCCAAGTTGGCGGACCTAACACCGGGGAGCTGTTTTTT
>TRBD1|once|TRBV13|TRBJ2-2
CASTRLQGYTGELFF
TGTGCCAGCACCCGATTACAGGGGTACACCGGGGAGCTGTTTTTT
>.|.|TRBV5-1|TRBJ2-2
CASSFPRGELFF
TGCGCCAGCAGCTTCCCCCGAGGGGAGCTGTTTTTT
>.|.|TRBV5-1|TRBJ2-2
CASSLDRANTGELFF
TGCGCCAGCAGCTTGGACAGGGCGAACACCGGGGAGCTGTTTTTT
>.|.|TRBV27|TRBJ1-5
CASSQNSASLSQHF
TGTGCCAGCAGTCAAAACTCCGCATCATTGTCCCAGCATTTT
>TRBD2|.|TRBV15|TRBJ2-1
CATSRGVGLAGYNEQFF
TGTGCCACCAGCAGAGGAGTCGGACTAGCGGGCTACAATGAGCAGTTCTTC
>.|.|TRBV7-2|TRBJ2-5
CASTGGPGKVLETQYF
TGTGCCAGCACGGGGGGCCCGGGGAAAGTACTAGAGACCCAGTACTTC
>.|.|TRBV21-1|TRBJ2-1
CASSKSPGVVFPPQSPPYNEQFF
TGTGCCAGCAGCAAAAGCCCAGGGGTAGTTTTCCCCCCCCAGAGTCCTCCTTACAATGAGCAGTTCTTC
>.|.|TRBV4-2|TRBJ1-2
CASSQARTDHYGYTF
TGTGCCAGCAGCCAAGCCCGGACGGACCACTATGGCTACACCTTC
>.|.|TRBV11-1|TRBJ2-4
CASSLEDGNIQYF
TGTGCCAGCAGCTTAGAGGATGGAAACATTCAGTACTTC
>.|.|TRBV4-3|TRBJ1-5
CASSQDGVPGQPQHF
TGCGCCAGCAGCCAAGATGGTGTGCCGGGGCAGCCCCAGCATTTT
>.|.|TRBV10-3|TRBJ2-3
CATRDSSPNTQYF
TGTGCCACCCGGGACTCCTCACCAAATACGCAGTATTTT
>TRBD2|.|TRBV5-8|TRBJ2-2
CASSFWGGDTGELFF
TGTGCCAGCAGCTTTTGGGGGGGTGACACCGGGGAGCTGTTTTTT
>.|.|TRBV7-2|TRBJ1-4
CASSDISVNEKLFF
TGTGCCAGCAGCGATATCAGCGTTAATGAAAAACTGTTTTTT
>.|.|TRBV6-6|TRBJ1-2
CASSYLTENYGYTF
TGTGCCAGCAGTTACCTCACAGAGAACTATGGCTACACCTTC
>TRBD1|few|TRBV7-2|TRBJ2-5
CASSSGTDFETQYF
TGTGCCAGCAGTTCCGGGACAGATTTTGAGACCCAGTACTTC
>TRBD1|.|TRBV9|TRBJ1-4
CASSLAGTGGLNEKLFF
TGTGCCAGCAGCCTCGCCGGGACAGGGGGACTTAATGAAAAACTGTTTTTT
>.|few|TRBV3-1/TRBV3-2|TRBJ1-4
CASSPTVIVNEKLFF
TGTGCCAGCAGCCCGACAGTGATAGTGAATGAAAAACTGTTTTTT
>TRBD2|.|TRBV5-1|TRBJ2-1
CASSSPRREGQFF
TGCGCCAGCAGCTCACCTCGGCGGGAGGGGCAGTTCTTC
>TRBD2|.|TRBV5-6|TRBJ2-3
CASSTGLAASTDTQYF
TGTGCCAGCAGCACGGGACTAGCGGCTAGCACAGATACGCAGTATTTT
>.|few|TRBV19|TRBJ1-6
CASSLGRNNSPLHF
TGTGCCAGTAGTTTGGGTCGGAATAATTCACCCCTCCACTTT
>.|once|TRBV6-6|TRBJ2-3
CASSYADTQYF
TGTGCCAGCAGTTACGCGGATACGCAGTATTTT
>TRBD1|.|TRBV5-1|TRBJ1-2
CASSLVGQGSAIYGYTF
TGCGCCAGCAGCTTGGTGGGACAGGGATCTGCTATCTATGGCTACACCTTC
>.|.|TRBV7-2|TRBJ2-5
CASSYSLQETQYF
TGTGCCAGCAGCTACAGCCTCCAAGAGACCCAGTACTTC
>TRBD2|.|TRBV19|TRBJ2-3
CASSIGGLAGATDTQYF
TGTGCCAGTAGTATAGGTGGACTAGCGGGAGCCACAGATACGCAGTATTTT
>TRBD1|.|TRBV7-2|TRBJ1-2
CASSQQVGQGVLYYGYTF
TGTGCCAGCAGCCAGCAGGTGGGACAGGGAGTGTTATACTATGGCTACACCTTC
>.|once|TRBV3-1/TRBV3-2|TRBJ2-3
CASSQVARQFPDTQYF
TGTGCCAGCAGCCAAGTTGCGCGCCAATTCCCAGATACGCAGTATTTT
>.|once|TRBV7-2|TRBJ1-2
CASRPGGLGYTF
TGTGCCAGCAGACCCGGGGGGCTTGGCTACACCTTC
>.|.|TRBV7-8|TRBJ2-5
CASSNRDTRETQYF
TGTGCCAGCAGCAACCGGGACACGCGGGAGACCCAGTACTTC
>TRBD1|.|TRBV11-2|TRBJ2-2
CASSVDRGRTGELFF
TGTGCCAGCAGCGTCGACAGGGGCCGCACCGGGGAGCTGTTTTTT
>TRBD1|.|TRBV28|TRBJ1-1
CASSLRDRGSEAFF
TGTGCCAGCAGTCTCCGGGACAGGGGATCTGAAGCTTTCTTT
>.|.|TRBV7-3|TRBJ2-5
CASSFSGQPQETQYF
TGTGCCAGCAGCTTTTCCGGACAGCCCCAAGAGACCCAGTACTTC
>.|.|TRBV11-3|TRBJ1-6
CASSLVRWLLVSPLHF
TGTGCCAGCAGCTTAGTTCGGTGGCTTCTGGTCTCACCCCTCCACTTT
>.|.|TRBV11-3|TRBJ1-1
CASSFSGIGTEAFF
TGTGCCAGCAGCTTCTCCGGGATTGGAACTGAAGCTTTCTTT